Presented here are 8 T cell receptor beta chains from one specimen sequenced in a study of blood T cell repertoires in COVID-19. Libraries were prepared by immunoSEQ multiplex PCR; TCRdb keeps only in-frame clonotypes and omits some of them. The table records 200,000 to 250,000 clones, just over 85% of them present only once. Material: peripheral blood. The source is a man aged 50-60 years with acute or convalescent COVID-19.

The chain joins TRBV6-5 to TRBJ1-1; D uncertain. This CDR3 contains 16 residues. Germline CDR1 MNHEY, CDR2 SVGAGI. Trimming took off 2 bases at V and 0 bases at J, with 13 bases between the two ends. CDR3 sequence reads: CASSYATGSMNTEAFF. CDR3 DNA: TGTGCCAGCAGTTACGCCACCGGGTCCATGAACACTGAAGCTTTCTTT.

The rearrangement joins TRBV11-2 to TRBJ1-2; possible D gene TRBD1, 5 bases. Germline lookup yields CDR1 SGHAT and CDR2 FQNNGV. The CDR3 is made up of 16 amino acids. V lost 2 bases to trimming and J lost 4 bases, with 17 bases between them. The CDR3 is CASSLSAPGPTYGYTF. The CDR3 DNA reads TGTGCCAGCAGCTTATCCGCACCAGGGCCTACCTATGGCTACACCTTC. Drawing the rest from reference TRBV11-2 and TRBJ1-2, the complete variable domain is EAGVAQSPRYKIIEKRQSVAFWCNPISGHATLYWYQQILGQGPKLLIQFQNNGVVDDSQLPKDRFSAERLKGVDSTLKIQPAKLEDSAVYLCASSLSAPGPTYGYTFGSGTRLTVV.

The chain has TRBV3-1 (or the pseudogene TRBV3-2) and TRBJ1-2; D is ambiguous. Germline V lookup: CDR1 LGHDT, CDR2 YNNKEL (reference sequence). V lost 1 base and J 5 bases, leaving 11 bases between the germline ends. This CDR3 is 14 amino acids long. CDR3: CASSQAAALYGYTF. The CDR3 bases are TGTGCCAGCAGCCAAGCGGCAGCGCTGTATGGCTACACCTTC.

This sequence joins TRBV6-5 and TRBJ1-1; D remains unclear. Germline CDR1 MNHEY, CDR2 SVGAGI. Between the trimmed V and J ends, which lost 5 bases and 8 bases, there was a span of 18 bases. The CDR3 spans 14 residues. CDR3 nucleotides: TGTGCCAGCAGTCCCCGCCGAGGCGAGGGCGAAGCTTTCTTT. Translated: CASSPRRGEGEAFF.

The chain carries TRBV19 and TRBJ1-4, with no clear D. This CDR3 contains 14 residues. The V and J ends lost 4 bases and 7 bases respectively, with 13 bases between them. CDR1 is LNHDA, CDR2 SQIVND, per germline (reference sequence). The CDR3 region is CASSTAPLAEKLFF. For the CDR3, the DNA is TGTGCCAGTAGTACGGCCCCTCTAGCTGAAAAACTGTTTTTT.

The chain has TRBV5-4 and TRBJ2-1; D is possibly TRBD2 (7 bases). The CDR3 covers 18 residues. V was clipped by 0 bases and J by 4 bases, with 20 bases between them. Germline values: CDR1 SGHNT, CDR2 YYREEE (reference sequence). CDR3 in amino acids: CASSLAEGWGGGYNEQFF. The CDR3 nucleotides are TGTGCCAGCAGCTTGGCGGAAGGTTGGGGGGGCGGATACAATGAGCAGTTCTTC.

The rearrangement links TRBV5-6 to TRBJ2-3; 13 nucleotides align to TRBD2. After removal of 4 bases from V and 2 bases from J, the junction contained 10 bases not matched to a gene. The CDR3 has 18 residues. Germline V gives CDR1 SGHDT, CDR2 YYEEEE. The CDR3 loop is CASSTLAGGLRFTDTQYF. The CDR3 DNA is TGTGCCAGCAGCACACTAGCGGGGGGGCTCCGTTTCACAGATACGCAGTATTTT. Supplemented by reference TRBV5-6 and TRBJ2-3, the full variable domain reads DAGVTQSPTHLIKTRGQQVTLRCSPKSGHDTVSWYQQALGQGPQFIFQYYEEEERQRGNFPDRFSGHQFPNYSSELNVNALLLGDSALYLCASSTLAGGLRFTDTQYFGPGTRLTVL.

The genes are TRBV18 and TRBJ1-5; 8 bases map to TRBD1. CDR3 length equals 16 residues. The V segment lost 2 bases and the J segment 2 bases; nucleotides outside the gene matches: 5. CDR1 is KGHSH and CDR2 is LQKENI in the germline V gene. In DNA, the CDR3 is TGTGCCAGCTCACCAGATGTGACAGGGGGCAATCAGCCCCAGCATTTT. Amino acid sequence: CASSPDVTGGNQPQHF.